These T cell receptor beta chains were read from a single sample in a study of T cell responses to AZD1222 COVID-19 vaccine. Profiling relied on immunoSEQ multiplex PCR, and the TCRdb table lists in-frame clones only, not all of them. The data contain around 100,000 clones, 90% to 95% of them seen just once; the ten biggest clones take up about 2.2%. Sample: peripheral blood, taken on day 0 of AZD1222 vaccination. The receptors originated from an adult in good health. CDR3s include the opening cysteine and the closing phenylalanine or tryptophan. D genes are given only for firm matches. Clone size, where shown, is once, few, many, or a class for clones that have expanded.

>NA|TRBJ2-7|NA|TRBV27
TGTGCCAGCAGTCTGCCGCCCGAGCAGTACTTC
CASSLPPEQYF
>NA|TRBJ1-2|NA|TRBV9
TGTGCCAGCAGCTCCAGGGGCGGCTATGGCTACACCTTC
CASSSRGGYGYTF
>once|TRBJ2-1|TRBD1|TRBV2
TGTGCCAGCAACCTGGGACAGGGTAATGAGCAGTTCTTC
CASNLGQGNEQFF
>NA|TRBJ1-4|TRBD1|TRBV14
TGTGCCAGCAGCCAGAACAGGGGTTCGAGAGAAAAACTGTTTTTT
CASSQNRGSREKLFF
>NA|TRBJ2-7|NA|TRBV5-4
TGTGCCAGCAGCAATTTCGGGAGTACCTACGAGCAGTACTTC
CASSNFGSTYEQYF
>NA|TRBJ2-7|NA|TRBV7-8
TGTGCCAGCAGCCAGACAGGCTACGAGCAGTACTTC
CASSQTGYEQYF
>NA|TRBJ2-6|NA|TRBV5-1
TGCGCCACCAGCACCGGGACTTCTGGGGCCAACGTCCTGACTTTC
CATSTGTSGANVLTF
>once|TRBJ1-1|TRBD1|TRBV28
TGTGCCAGCAGTTCCCGAGACAGGGGGCAGAAGGCTTTCTTT
CASSSRDRGQKAFF
>NA|TRBJ1-1|NA|TRBV13
TGTGCCAGCAGCCTTCGAGGCAGCGCGGACACTGAAGCTTTCTTT
CASSLRGSADTEAFF
>NA|TRBJ2-5|NA|TRBV19
TGTGCCAGTAGTATAAATAGTGAGACCCAGTACTTC
CASSINSETQYF
>NA|TRBJ1-2|NA|TRBV28
TGTGCCAGCAGTCCCGGGGATATAGGGGTGTATGGCTACACCTTC
CASSPGDIGVYGYTF
>NA|TRBJ2-5|NA|TRBV6-2/TRBV6-3
TGTGCCAGCAGCCTGCCTTTAGGGTATGTGGAGACCCAGTACTTC
CASSLPLGYVETQYF
>NA|TRBJ2-2|NA|TRBV5-1
TGCGCCAGCAGCTTGAAGATCCCCGACACCGGGGAGCTGTTTTTT
CASSLKIPDTGELFF
>once|TRBJ2-3|TRBD2|TRBV11-3
TGTGCCAGCAGCCCTGTTGCGGGAGGGCCAGTCGGCACAGATACGCAGTATTTT
CASSPVAGGPVGTDTQYF
>NA|TRBJ1-3|NA|TRBV14
TGTGCCAGCAGCCAAGAGATAAACACCATATATTTT
CASSQEINTIYF
>NA|TRBJ2-6|TRBD1|TRBV7-6
TGTGCCAGCAGCTCCTCGGGACAGGGGGCTCTCTCTGGGGCCAACGTCCTGACTTTC
CASSSSGQGALSGANVLTF
>NA|TRBJ2-1|NA|TRBV7-9
TGTGCCAGCAGCTTAGGGGTAGGGTTGATACACAATGAGCAGTTCTTC
CASSLGVGLIHNEQFF
>once|TRBJ2-3|NA|TRBV7-3
TGTGCCAGCAGCTTAAACCCCCCCGGGAGCACAGATACGCAGTATTTT
CASSLNPPGSTDTQYF
>NA|TRBJ2-6|NA|TRBV28
TGTGCCAGCGTGGCAGATAGCTCTGGGGCCAACGTCCTGACTTTC
CASVADSSGANVLTF
>once|TRBJ2-7|NA|TRBV11-1
TGTGCCAGCAGCTTTGGGGGGGCCGTCTACGAGCAGTACTTC
CASSFGGAVYEQYF
>few|TRBJ1-5|TRBD1|TRBV15
TGTGCCACCAGCAGAGGACAGGGTTCCCCCCAGCCCCAGCATTTT
CATSRGQGSPQPQHF
>NA|TRBJ2-7|TRBD2|TRBV7-9
TGTGCCAGCAGCGACACCGGGACTAGCGTCCTGGAGCAGTACTTC
CASSDTGTSVLEQYF
>NA|TRBJ1-1|NA|TRBV30
TGTGCCTGGAGTCTACAGGGGAACACTGAAGCTTTCTTT
CAWSLQGNTEAFF
>few|TRBJ1-3|NA|TRBV14
TGTGCCAGCAGCCAAGTGTACGGCGGAAACACCATATATTTT
CASSQVYGGNTIYF
>NA|TRBJ2-5|NA|TRBV4-1
TGCGCCAGCAGCACGGACCGGGACAGCTTACGGGAGGCCCAGTACTTC
CASSTDRDSLREAQYF
>NA|TRBJ2-1|NA|TRBV29-1
TGCAGCGGCTTCTACAATGAGCAGTTCTTC
CSGFYNEQFF
>NA|TRBJ2-1|NA|TRBV27
TGTGCCAGCAGTTTAGGGGGGAGCTCCTACAATGAGCAGTTCTTC
CASSLGGSSYNEQFF
>NA|TRBJ1-1|NA|TRBV28
TGTGCCAGCATTCGGCCGAACACTGAAGCTTTCTTT
CASIRPNTEAFF
>NA|TRBJ1-1|NA|TRBV12-3/TRBV12-4
TGTGCCAGCAGTTTAGTCATCGACACTGAAGCTTTCTTT
CASSLVIDTEAFF
>NA|TRBJ1-6|TRBD1|TRBV7-2
TGTGCCAGCAGCACCGGGACAGGGACTAATTCACCCCTCCACTTT
CASSTGTGTNSPLHF
>NA|TRBJ2-5|TRBD1|TRBV11-2
TGTGCCAGCAGCTCCCGCGACAGGGGGATAGCCACTTGGGAGACCCAGTACTTC
CASSSRDRGIATWETQYF
>NA|TRBJ1-1|NA|TRBV6-5
TGTGCCAGCAGTTACTCCCTCGGGAACACTGAAGCTTTCTTT
CASSYSLGNTEAFF
>NA|TRBJ2-6|TRBD1|TRBV2
TGTGCCAGCAGGGGAACGGACAGGGCTGGGGCCAACGTCCTGACTTTC
CASRGTDRAGANVLTF